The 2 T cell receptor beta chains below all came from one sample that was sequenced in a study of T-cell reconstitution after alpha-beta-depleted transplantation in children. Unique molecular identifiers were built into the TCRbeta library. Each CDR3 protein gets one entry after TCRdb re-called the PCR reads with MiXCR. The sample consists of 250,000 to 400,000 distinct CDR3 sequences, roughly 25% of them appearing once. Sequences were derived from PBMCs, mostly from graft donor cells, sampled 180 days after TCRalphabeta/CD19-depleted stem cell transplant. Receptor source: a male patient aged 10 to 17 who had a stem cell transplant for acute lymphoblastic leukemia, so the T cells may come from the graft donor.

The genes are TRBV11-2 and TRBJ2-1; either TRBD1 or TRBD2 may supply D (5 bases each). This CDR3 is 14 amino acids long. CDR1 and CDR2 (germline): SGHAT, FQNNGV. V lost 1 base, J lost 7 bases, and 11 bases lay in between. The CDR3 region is CASSLGGFMNEQFF. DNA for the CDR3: TGTGCCAGCAGCTTAGGGGGGTTTATGAATGAGCAGTTCTTC.

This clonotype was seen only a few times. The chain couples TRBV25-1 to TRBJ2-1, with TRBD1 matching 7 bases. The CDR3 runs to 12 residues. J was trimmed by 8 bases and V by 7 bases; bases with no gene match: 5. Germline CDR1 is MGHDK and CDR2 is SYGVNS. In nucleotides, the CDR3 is TGTGCCAGCATCAGGGGGATAGATGAGCAGTTCTTC. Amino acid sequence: CASIRGIDEQFF. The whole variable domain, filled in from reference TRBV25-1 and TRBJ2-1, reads EADIYQTPRYLVIGTGKKITLECSQTMGHDKMYWYQQDPGMELHLIHYSYGVNSTEKGDLSSESTVSRIRTEHFPLTLESARPSHTSQYLCASIRGIDEQFFGPGTRLTVL.